Below are 23 T cell receptor beta chains sequenced from a single sample in a study of T cells after yellow fever vaccination. TCRdb redid the calling of the 5' RACE reads with MiXCR, one entry per CDR3 protein. The sample holds 500,000 to 550,000 distinct CDR3 sequences, just over 20% seen once. The sample consisted of PBMCs, taken approximately 22 days after the first yellow fever vaccination. Every receptor here comes from a young man who received the YFV17D yellow fever vaccine.

The chain is built from TRBV14 and TRBJ2-4, with D possibly matching TRBD1 (5 bases). The germline CDR1 and CDR2 sequences are SGHDN and FVKESK. This CDR3 is built from 16 residues. V was shortened by 6 bases and J by 6 bases, with 21 bases between the two germline ends. The chain's CDR3 is CASSPGDQGISNIQYF. As DNA, the CDR3 is TGTGCCAGCAGTCCCGGAGATCAGGGTATATCAAACATTCAGTACTTC.

The chain is built from TRBV24-1 and TRBJ2-7; TRBD2 matches 9 bases. This CDR3 has 14 residues. The V and J ends lost 5 bases and 2 bases, in that order; junction bases with no gene match: 3. CDR1 KGHDR and CDR2 SFDVKD come from the germline V gene. CDR3 in amino acids: CATSGRTSAYEQYF. The CDR3 DNA follows: TGTGCCACCAGTGGGAGGACTAGCGCCTACGAGCAGTACTTC.

V and J are TRBV20-1 and TRBJ2-1; weak D call: TRBD1 (5 bases). Germline lookup yields CDR1 DFQATT and CDR2 SNEGSKA (reference sequence). Trimming shortened V by 0 bases and J by 2 bases, and 14 bases separated the two germline ends. CDR3 size: 16 residues. The CDR3 is CSARDYARETYNEQFF. The CDR3 nucleotides read TGCAGTGCTAGAGATTATGCCAGGGAAACCTACAATGAGCAGTTCTTC.

This clonotype was seen only a few times. The chain has TRBV7-9 and TRBJ1-3; 12 nucleotides match TRBD1. Per the germline V gene, CDR1 is SEHNR and CDR2 is FQNEAQ (reference sequence). There are 17 residues in the CDR3. V shed 1 base, J shed 5 bases, and the junction held 6 bases outside the gene matches. For the CDR3, the DNA is TGTGCCAGCAGCTTAGGACCGGGACAGGGGGCGAGAAACACCATATATTTT. It yields the protein CASSLGPGQGARNTIYF. Full variable domain (remainder filled in from reference TRBV7-9 and TRBJ1-3): DTGVSQNPRHKITKRGQNVTFRCDPISEHNRLYWYRQTLGQGPEFLTYFQNEAQLEKSRLLSDRFSAERPKGSFSTLEIQRTEQGDSAMYLCASSLGPGQGARNTIYFGEGSWLTVV.

The chain has TRBV5-4 and TRBJ2-1, with TRBD1 matching over 7 bases. CDR1 and CDR2 from the germline V gene are SGHNT and YYREEE (reference sequence). The length of the CDR3 is 15 residues. The V gene end was trimmed by 1 base and the J gene end by 10 bases; junction bases not matched to a gene: 11. The CDR3: CASSLSPGQAGEQFF. The CDR3 bases are TGTGCCAGCAGCTTGTCCCCCGGACAGGCCGGAGAGCAGTTCTTC.

This clonotype has a count of ten or more. V usage is TRBV29-1 and J usage is TRBJ2-7; 10 bases match TRBD1. J lost 2 bases, V lost 6 bases, and 7 bases had no gene match. The CDR3 runs 14 residues. Germline V gene lookup returns CDR1 SQVTM and CDR2 ANQGSEA. The CDR3 coding sequence is TGCAGCGTGACGCCGGGACAGGGGACCTACGAGCAGTACTTC. It yields the protein CSVTPGQGTYEQYF.

This clonotype came up a few times. The chain carries TRBV11-3 and TRBJ1-5; D is undetermined. Germline V gives CDR1 SGHNT, CDR2 YENEEA. V lost 0 bases, J lost 4 bases, and 10 bases lay in between. This CDR3 is 15 amino acids long. CDR3 coding DNA: TGTGCCAGCAGCTTAGATACGCCTGGGAATCAGCCCCAGCATTTT. Translation: CASSLDTPGNQPQHF.

This clonotype was seen more than once but under ten times. The chain is built from TRBV6-4 and TRBJ2-5; the D call may be TRBD1 or TRBD2 (5 bases each). CDR1 is MRHNA, CDR2 SNTAGT, per germline. The CDR3 sequence is 13 residues long. DNA of the CDR3: TGTGGCCAAACGGGACGGAGCCAAGAGACCCAGTACTTC. Encoded protein: CGQTGRSQETQYF.

This clonotype appeared a few times. The chain links TRBV11-2 to TRBJ2-3; D is unclear. Germline V lookup: CDR1 SGHAT, CDR2 FQNNGV. The CDR3 contains 13 residues. V was cut by 4 bases and J by 5 bases, with 10 bases left in between. The CDR3, as DNA: TGTGCCAGCAGCTGGGTGGGTCGAGATACGCAGTATTTT. Translation gives CASSWVGRDTQYF.

This clonotype has just a few counts. V and J are TRBV7-3 and TRBJ1-1; the D gene is possibly TRBD1 (5 bases). V was cut by 2 bases and J by 2 bases, with 9 bases left in between. The CDR3 runs to 14 residues. Germline-derived CDR1 and CDR2 are SGHTA and FQGTGA. The CDR3 is CASSLGTSNTEAFF. As DNA, the CDR3 is TGTGCCAGCAGCTTAGGGACGTCCAACACTGAAGCTTTCTTT.

The chain couples TRBV4-3 to TRBJ1-3; D uncertain. Between the trimmed V and J ends, which lost 0 bases and 4 bases, there was a span of 19 bases. In germline, CDR1 is LGHNA, CDR2 YSLEER. The CDR3 is made up of 18 amino acids. CDR3 loop: CASSQDVVPARSGNTIYF. The CDR3, as DNA: TGCGCCAGCAGCCAAGATGTGGTACCGGCGCGTTCGGGAAACACCATATATTTT.

This chain joins TRBV7-2 and TRBJ2-5, with 10 bases fitting TRBD2. This CDR3 region has 16 residues. J lost 5 bases, V lost 2 bases, and 8 bases had no gene match. CDR1 is SGHTA, CDR2 FQGNSA, per germline. CDR3 nucleotides: TGTGCCAGCAGCTTACGGGCTAGCGGGGGCGTGGAGACCCAGTACTTC. Residues: CASSLRASGGVETQYF.

The rearrangement links TRBV6-1 to TRBJ1-5; 7 bases line up with TRBD1. In germline, CDR1 is MNHNS, CDR2 SASEGT. V gave up 5 bases and J gave up 1 base; unmatched junction bases: 11. The CDR3 extends over 17 amino acids. The CDR3 sequence: CASSRTTGARSNQPQHF. The CDR3 DNA reads as TGTGCCAGCAGTCGGACTACAGGGGCGAGAAGCAATCAGCCCCAGCATTTT.

This sequence joins TRBV11-2 and TRBJ2-5; D is possibly TRBD1 (5 bases). With 4 bases removed from V and 0 bases from J, the gap between germline ends came to 18 bases. The CDR3 totals 17 residues. In germline, CDR1 is SGHAT, CDR2 FQNNGV. CDR3 in amino acids: CASSSILGAHNQETQYF. As DNA, the CDR3 is TGTGCCAGCAGCTCCATCCTTGGGGCGCACAACCAAGAGACCCAGTACTTC. Combining the CDR3 with reference TRBV11-2 and TRBJ2-5 gives the whole variable domain EAGVAQSPRYKIIEKRQSVAFWCNPISGHATLYWYQQILGQGPKLLIQFQNNGVVDDSQLPKDRFSAERLKGVDSTLKIQPAKLEDSAVYLCASSSILGAHNQETQYFGPGTRLLVL.

The chain recombines TRBV27 with TRBJ2-3, with D maybe TRBD2 (5 bases). CDR1 and CDR2 from the germline V gene are MNHEY and SMNVEV (reference sequence). Trimming left V 10 bases short and J 4 bases short, with 12 bases between. The CDR3 sequence is 12 residues long. CDR3 loop: CATSITPDTQYF. The CDR3 DNA follows: TGTGCCACTAGCATAACCCCAGATACGCAGTATTTT.

The chain joins TRBV5-1 to TRBJ2-5; D perhaps matches TRBD1 (7 bases). CDR3 length: 15 residues. The V end lost 0 bases, the J end lost 5 bases, and 14 bases lay between the germline ends. Germline CDR1 reads SGHRS; CDR2 reads YFSETQ. DNA of the CDR3: TGCGCCAGCAGCTTGGCAGCGACAGGGACTGAGACCCAGTACTTC. It codes for CASSLAATGTETQYF.

The chain links TRBV7-3 to TRBJ2-1, with TRBD2 identical over 9 bases. V lost 1 base to trimming and J lost 4 bases; unmatched junction nucleotides: 5. Germline lookup yields CDR1 SGHTA and CDR2 FQGTGA. The CDR3 contains 16 residues. The CDR3 DNA sequence: TGTGCCAGCAGCTTAATGGCGACTAGCGGTTACAATGAGCAGTTCTTC. Its protein product is CASSLMATSGYNEQFF.

This clonotype occurred many times. The chain links TRBV3-1 to TRBJ1-2, with D perhaps matching TRBD1 (5 bases). The CDR3 length is 11 residues. Germline V gene sequence: CDR1 LGHDT, CDR2 YNNKEL (reference sequence). V gave up 4 bases and J gave up 7 bases, with 7 bases separating them. The DNA for the CDR3 is TGTGCCAGCAGCCTTCAGGGTGGCTACACCTTC. It codes for CASSLQGGYTF.

This clonotype was observed a handful of times. The CDR3 protein is CASSVEQGPRGNQPQHF. The CDR3 bases are TGTGCCAGCAGCGTAGAACAGGGCCCAAGGGGCAATCAGCCCCAGCATTTT. This chain joins TRBV7-9 and TRBJ1-5, with D possibly being TRBD1 (6 bases). The V and J ends lost 5 bases and 2 bases respectively, with 19 bases between them. This CDR3 has 17 amino acids. Germline values: CDR1 SEHNR, CDR2 FQNEAQ (reference sequence).

At least ten counts were recorded for this clonotype. J is TRBJ1-2 and V is TRBV7-2; D unresolved. Germline V CDR1 and CDR2: SGHTA, FQGNSA. The germline V and J ends were trimmed by 7 bases and 4 bases, with 10 bases remaining between them. CDR3 length equals 12 residues. Here the CDR3 reads CASTPLLYGYTF. The CDR3 coding sequence is TGTGCCAGCACCCCTTTGCTCTATGGCTACACCTTC.

The chain has TRBV20-1 and TRBJ2-3, with a possible D match to TRBD1 (5 bases). Looked up from germline, CDR1 is DFQATT and CDR2 is SNEGSKA (reference sequence). The CDR3 has 14 amino acids. Trimming shortened V by 2 bases and J by 3 bases, and 12 bases separated the two germline ends. The CDR3 reads CSARQGISTDTQYF. The CDR3 coding sequence is TGCAGTGCTAGACAGGGAATTTCAACAGATACGCAGTATTTT.

The sample holds a few counts of this clonotype. V and J are TRBV4-1 and TRBJ2-1; 8 nucleotides match TRBD1. The CDR3 has 17 amino acids. V was pared by 0 bases and J by 4 bases, with 8 bases of the junction left unmatched. CDR1 MGHRA and CDR2 YSYEKL come from the germline V gene. In nucleotides, the CDR3 is TGCGCCAGCAGCCAAGAAGGAGGACAGGGAGGTTACAATGAGCAGTTCTTC. Its protein product is CASSQEGGQGGYNEQFF.

The V and J genes are TRBV24-1 and TRBJ2-3; 7 bases align to TRBD1. Per germline, CDR1 KGHDR and CDR2 SFDVKD. The CDR3 length is 15 residues. V shed 3 bases, J shed 8 bases, and the junction held 10 bases outside the gene matches. The DNA for the CDR3 is TGTGCCACCAGTGATGGACACCGACAGGGCGGTACGCAGTATTTT. Encoded protein: CATSDGHRQGGTQYF.